A single TCR beta chain is shown here with its context. This sample is drawn from a study of blood T cell repertoires in COVID-19. Study in general: Researchers got acute and convalescent COVID-19 samples from the United States, Italy and Spain. Sources were T cells, B-cell-depleted T cells, or PBMCs; the material itself was cDNA or gDNA.

CDR1 and CDR2 from the germline V gene are MDHEN and SYDVKM. This CDR3 contains 16 residues. J gave up 8 bases and V 6 bases, and 12 bases lay outside the gene matches. Here immunoSEQ multiplex PCR was the method, and the copy in TCRdb shows in-frame clones only, minus some. The data hold tens of thousands of clones, with approximately 80% observed a single time. Patients at the Seattle site were enrolled during active infection and followed longitudinally. The sequence derives from a man aged 50-60 years with COVID-19, enrolled during active disease. The V and J genes are TRBV28 and TRBJ2-3, with 12 positions matching TRBD2. Sequencing used peripheral blood. Written as DNA, the CDR3 is TGTGCCAGCAGATCAACGACTAGCGGGAGTTGGGGTACGCAGTATTTT. Translating it yields CASRSTTSGSWGTQYF.